One and the same sample provided the 18 T cell receptor beta chains below, sequenced in a study of beta chain features in type 1 diabetes. cDNA synthesis used the whole RNA isolate, giving expressed TCRB sequences. The assay was immunoSEQ multiplex PCR, and TCRdb's table has in-frame clones only and misses some. Of around 340,000 clones in the sample, 7.5% to 9% are singletons; the top ten hold 0.44%. The sequenced sample was central memory CD4+ T cells from blood. The receptors were sampled from a woman aged 18-29 years in good health.

To note about this clone: Relative to the germline gene, one junction end is altered; a read error may explain this. V is TRBV6-6 and J is TRBJ2-1; 11 nucleotides agree with TRBD2. Germline V CDR1 and CDR2: MNHNY, SVGAGI (reference sequence). CDR3 length equals 16 residues. The CDR3 DNA is TGTGTCAGCAGTTCCCGACTAGCGGGGCAGAACCATGAGCAGTTCTTC. Amino acid sequence: CVSSSRLAGQNHEQFF.

This clone was counted only a few times. The CDR3 loop is CASSVEGGRSDEQFF. The CDR3 DNA reads as TGTGCCAGCAGCGTTGAGGGAGGGAGATCGGATGAGCAGTTCTTC. This chain uses TRBV9 with TRBJ2-1; TRBD2 matches 7 bases. J gave up 8 bases and V 2 bases, and 10 bases lay outside the gene matches. Germline V gene lookup returns CDR1 SGDLS and CDR2 YYNGEE. The CDR3 is made up of 15 amino acids.

This clone was recorded a few times. The V and J genes are TRBV6-5 and TRBJ2-7; D may be TRBD2 (5 bases). The CDR3 runs 12 residues. In germline, CDR1 is MNHEY, CDR2 SVGAGI. Trimming took off 4 bases at V and 5 bases at J, with 9 bases between the two ends. The CDR3 loop reads CASSSLVNEQYF. The CDR3, as DNA: TGTGCCAGCAGTTCACTAGTTAACGAGCAGTACTTC.

The V call is TRBV21-1, the J call TRBJ2-3; TRBD2 is the table's D call, not checked against the DNA. TRBV21-1 is a recognized pseudogene. The CDR3 is 15 residues long. The CDR3 is CASSLSGRVTDTQYF. CDR3 nucleotide sequence: TGTGCCAGCAGCCTCAGCGGGAGGGTTACAGATACGCAGTATTTT.

The V gene is TRBV4-2, the J gene TRBJ2-2, with a weak D call TRBD2 (6 bases). Trimming shortened V by 2 bases and J by 6 bases, and 19 bases separated the two germline ends. The CDR3 sequence is 17 residues long. The V gene's germline CDR1 is LGHNA and CDR2 YNFKEQ. CDR3 loop: CASSQLLGGVRAGELFF. The CDR3 bases are TGTGCCAGCAGCCAACTACTGGGGGGAGTTAGGGCCGGGGAGCTGTTTTTT.

The J gene is TRBJ2-4, the V gene TRBV7-6; no clear D. The CDR3 is made up of 15 amino acids. Deletions cut 3 bases from V and 6 bases from J, with 15 bases between. In germline, CDR1 is SGHVS, CDR2 FNYEAQ. CDR3 region: CASSLDSGSLNIQYF. The CDR3 bases are TGTGCCAGCAGCTTGGATTCAGGATCCCTAAACATTCAGTACTTC.

The sample holds a few counts of this clone. This may arise from a read error, as a much more abundant clone is one base away. V is TRBV28 and J is TRBJ1-5; D is uncertain. Per the germline V gene, CDR1 is MDHEN and CDR2 is SYDVKM. The CDR3 contains 14 residues. CDR3 DNA: TGTTCCAGCAGTTTTCTCTATAGCGATCAGCCCCAGCATTTT. It yields the protein CSSSFLYSDQPQHF.

The V and J genes are TRBV15 and TRBJ2-7, with D maybe TRBD1 (5 bases). CDR1 and CDR2 (germline): LNHNV, YYDKDF (reference sequence). The CDR3 consists of 16 residues. Trimming removed 0 bases at V and 9 bases at J, with 21 bases between. CDR3 sequence reads: CATSRDGAGGLSGQYF. The CDR3 DNA follows: TGTGCCACCAGCAGAGATGGGGCAGGTGGTCTATCTGGGCAGTACTTC.

The chain combines TRBV10-3 with TRBJ2-5, with a tentative D call TRBD2 (5 bases). The V end lost 2 bases, the J end lost 7 bases, and 11 bases lay between the germline ends. The CDR3 totals 13 residues. The germline V gene has CDR1 ENHRY and CDR2 SYGVKD. The CDR3 nucleotides are TGTGCCATCAGTGAGGGGCCAGAGGGGACCCAGTACTTC. This codes for CAISEGPEGTQYF.

Only a few counts were recorded for this clone. The V and J genes are TRBV6-5 and TRBJ2-1, with D perhaps matching TRBD2 (5 bases). The length of the CDR3 is 15 residues. V shed 2 bases and J shed 1 base, with 9 bases lying between them. CDR1 is MNHEY and CDR2 is SVGAGI in the germline V gene. The CDR3 reads CASSYDYQSYNEQFF. CDR3 DNA: TGTGCCAGCAGTTACGACTACCAGTCCTACAATGAGCAGTTCTTC.

V is TRBV27 and J is TRBJ2-1; unclear D gene. Germline CDR1 and CDR2: MNHEY and SMNVEV (reference sequence). The CDR3 runs 14 residues. Trimming cost V 3 bases and J 9 bases, with 15 bases left between them. The CDR3 region has the DNA TGTGCCAGCAGTTTGGACGCGAGGTCGAGTGAGCAGTTCTTC. Translation: CASSLDARSSEQFF.

J is TRBJ2-7 and V is TRBV7-9; TRBD2 is a possible D gene (6 bases). Trimming removed 5 bases at V and 5 bases at J, with 13 bases between. Germline-derived CDR1 and CDR2 are SEHNR and FQNEAQ (reference sequence). This CDR3 region has 13 residues. CDR3 sequence reads: CASSRREYDEQYF. CDR3 DNA sequence: TGTGCCAGCAGCCGTCGGGAGTACGACGAGCAGTACTTC.

This clone occurred many times. This chain uses TRBV7-9 with TRBJ2-5; 9 nucleotides match TRBD2. There are 16 residues in the CDR3. The V gene's germline CDR1 is SEHNR and CDR2 FQNEAQ (reference sequence). The junction had 9 bases not matched to a gene; V was cut back by 2 bases and J by 5 bases. This CDR3 is CASSLWWASGMETQYF. The CDR3 DNA follows: TGTGCCAGCAGCTTATGGTGGGCTAGCGGGATGGAGACCCAGTACTTC.

The table lists this clone with a few counts. This sequence joins TRBV11-2 and TRBJ1-1; 7 bases map to TRBD1. The CDR3 is 13 residues long. Germline lookup yields CDR1 SGHAT and CDR2 FQNNGV. Unmatched junction bases numbered 4, after V lost 5 bases and J lost 4 bases. The CDR3 reads CASSLQGSTEAFF. The CDR3 nucleotides are TGTGCCAGCAGCCTACAGGGGAGCACTGAAGCTTTCTTT.

This rearrangement joins TRBV5-1 to TRBJ1-1; D ambiguous. CDR1 and CDR2 from the germline V gene are SGHRS and YFSETQ. V lost 4 bases and J 4 bases, leaving 17 bases between the germline ends. The CDR3 loop spans 15 amino acids. CDR3 DNA: TGCGCCAGCAGCCCCCGTACCACAGTATCCACTGAAGCTTTCTTT. Its translation: CASSPRTTVSTEAFF.

V usage is TRBV27 and J usage is TRBJ1-1; D is undetermined. The CDR3 totals 15 residues. Germline CDR1 MNHEY, CDR2 SMNVEV (reference sequence). Trimming shortened V by 5 bases and J by 1 base, and 14 bases separated the two germline ends. CDR3 DNA sequence: TGTGCCAGCAGTCGGCTGGCGGGAAGGAACACTGAAGCTTTCTTT. Protein: CASSRLAGRNTEAFF.

The chain is built from TRBV7-9 and TRBJ2-7, with unresolved D. Trimming pared 1 base from V and 6 bases from J, leaving 16 bases between. Germline V gene sequence: CDR1 SEHNR, CDR2 FQNEAQ (reference sequence). The CDR3 spans 15 residues. The chain's CDR3 is CASSLVHYPTGEQYF. CDR3 DNA sequence: TGTGCCAGCAGCTTAGTTCACTACCCCACGGGCGAGCAGTACTTC.

The rearrangement links TRBV11-3 to TRBJ2-7; 14 nucleotides line up with TRBD2. V was pared by 5 bases and J by 5 bases, with 2 bases of the junction left unmatched. This CDR3 is built from 14 residues. From germline, CDR1 is SGHNT and CDR2 YENEEA. The CDR3 here is CASSPGLAGDEQYF. In DNA, the CDR3 is TGTGCCAGCAGCCCGGGACTAGCGGGAGACGAGCAGTACTTC.